Listed here are 19 T cell receptor beta chains from one sample, sequenced in a study of blood T cell repertoires in COVID-19. The repertoire was sequenced with immunoSEQ multiplex PCR; TCRdb's copy has only in-frame clones and lacks some. The repertoire has some 50,000 clones, approximately 87% of them found once; the top ten carry roughly 15%. Specimen: peripheral blood. Source of these receptors: a human donor in a cohort sampled during active COVID-19.

This chain's CDR3 is CASSPDISFSNYGYTF. The CDR3 DNA reads TGTGCCAGCAGCCCAGACATAAGCTTTTCTAACTATGGCTACACCTTC. This chain uses TRBV9 with TRBJ1-2, with unresolved D. There are 16 residues in the CDR3. Deletions cut 4 bases from V and 0 bases from J, with 16 bases between. Germline V gene data show CDR1 as SGDLS and CDR2 as YYNGEE. The full variable domain, in which reference TRBV9 and TRBJ1-2 provide the parts outside the CDR3, is DSGVTQTPKHLITATGQRVTLRCSPRSGDLSVYWYQQSLDQGLQFLIQYYNGEERAKGNILERFSAQQFPDLHSELNLSSLELGDSALYFCASSPDISFSNYGYTFGSGTRLTVV.

The CDR3 nucleotides are TGTGCCAGCAGCCGTACTAGCGGGGGGTACGAGCAGTACTTC. Protein product: CASSRTSGGYEQYF. The chain links TRBV28 to TRBJ2-7; TRBD2 aligns across 12 bases. Germline V gene data show CDR1 as MDHEN and CDR2 as SYDVKM. The CDR3 has 14 residues. The J segment lost 4 bases and the V segment lost 6 bases, leaving 4 bases of the junction unmatched. The variable domain in full, with the rest retrieved from reference TRBV28 and TRBJ2-7, is DVKVTQSSRYLVKRTGEKVFLECVQDMDHENMFWYRQDPGLGLRLIYFSYDVKMKEKGDIPEGYSVSREKKERFSLILESASTNQTSMYLCASSRTSGGYEQYFGPGTRLTVT.

The rearrangement joins TRBV21-1 to TRBJ1-1; TRBD1, the D gene given by the table, was not confirmed from the DNA. TRBV21-1 is a listed pseudogene. The CDR3 is made up of 17 amino acids. The CDR3 sequence: CASSKGQGAVLNTEAFF. CDR3 sequence (DNA): TGTGCCAGCAGCAAGGGACAGGGAGCTGTTTTGAACACTGAAGCTTTCTTT.

This chain connects TRBV7-2 to TRBJ1-6; maybe TRBD1 (6 bases). V lost 4 bases and J 6 bases, leaving 13 bases between the germline ends. CDR1 is SGHTA, CDR2 FQGNSA, per germline. The CDR3 covers 15 residues. CDR3 amino acids: CASSSGTLPNSPLHF. CDR3 in DNA: TGTGCCAGCAGCTCTGGGACACTACCTAATTCACCCCTCCACTTT.

The CDR3 DNA follows: TGTGCCAGCAGCTATAGGGGGGGCGCGACAGATACGCAGTATTTT. Translating it yields CASSYRGGATDTQYF. The chain combines TRBV11-2 with TRBJ2-3; D possibly corresponds to TRBD2 (7 bases). Deletions cut 4 bases from V and 3 bases from J, with 14 bases between. Germline values: CDR1 SGHAT, CDR2 FQNNGV. CDR3 size: 15 residues. The full variable domain, with the rest looked up from reference TRBV11-2 and TRBJ2-3, is EAGVAQSPRYKIIEKRQSVAFWCNPISGHATLYWYQQILGQGPKLLIQFQNNGVVDDSQLPKDRFSAERLKGVDSTLKIQPAKLEDSAVYLCASSYRGGATDTQYFGPGTRLTVL.

The gene calls are TRBV30 and TRBJ1-5; D gene uncertain. V dropped 0 bases and J dropped 6 bases, with 12 bases sitting between them. Germline V gives CDR1 GTSNPN, CDR2 SVGIG (reference sequence). The CDR3 is 14 amino acids. The CDR3 spells CAWSVPGSSQPQHF. In DNA form, the CDR3 reads TGTGCCTGGAGTGTACCGGGGTCCAGTCAGCCCCAGCATTTT.

This clone was recorded only once. The J gene is TRBJ2-7, the V gene TRBV28; D may be TRBD1 (6 bases). The CDR3 runs 13 residues. Germline values: CDR1 MDHEN, CDR2 SYDVKM. With 10 bases removed from V and 1 base from J, the gap between germline ends came to 14 bases. CDR3 coding DNA: TGTGCCATCGAGGGGGAAGCATCCTACGAGCAGTACTTC. It translates to CAIEGEASYEQYF.

The chain carries TRBV4-2 and TRBJ2-1; tentative D call: TRBD2 (6 bases). This CDR3 region has 14 residues. Trimming pared 0 bases from V and 9 bases from J, leaving 12 bases between. Per the germline V gene, CDR1 is LGHNA and CDR2 is YNFKEQ. The CDR3 loop is CASSQEGVGGEQFF. Written as DNA, the CDR3 is TGTGCCAGCAGCCAAGAGGGCGTGGGGGGTGAGCAGTTCTTC.

The chain uses TRBV7-9 and TRBJ1-2; tentatively, D is TRBD1 (6 bases). Trimming removed 3 bases at V and 10 bases at J, with 9 bases between. This CDR3 contains 11 residues. CDR1 is SEHNR and CDR2 is FQNEAQ in the germline V gene (reference sequence). DNA of the CDR3: TGTGCCAGCAGCTTGGGGGCGTCCTACACCTTC. Translated, it gives CASSLGASYTF.

The J gene is TRBJ2-3, the V gene TRBV4-3; a weak D match, TRBD1 (5 bases). The CDR3 length is 13 residues. Germline-derived CDR1 and CDR2 are LGHNA and YSLEER. Trimming took off 5 bases at V and 3 bases at J, with 9 bases between the two ends. This CDR3 is CASSRGSTDTQYF. CDR3 DNA: TGCGCCAGCAGCAGGGGCAGTACAGATACGCAGTATTTT.

The chain joins TRBV4-3 to TRBJ1-2, with D uncertain. Germline assignment: CDR1 LGHNA and CDR2 YSLEER. Trimming left V 0 bases short and J 2 bases short, with 7 bases between. The CDR3 covers 14 residues. CDR3 in DNA: TGCGCCAGCAGCCAAGAGAACAGCAACTATGGCTACACCTTC. Translation: CASSQENSNYGYTF.

The rearrangement uses TRBV27 and TRBJ2-7, with TRBD2 identical over 13 bases. Losses at the gene ends were 5 bases for V and 6 bases for J; bases not matched to a gene: 10. CDR3 length: 16 residues. CDR1 and CDR2 (germline): MNHEY, SMNVEV (reference sequence). CDR3 nucleotides: TGTGCCAGCAGTCGAAAACTGGGACTAGCGGGAAGCGAGCAGTACTTC. This encodes CASSRKLGLAGSEQYF.

The chain employs TRBV30 and TRBJ1-1; no definite D call. Trimming took 0 bases from V and 4 from J, leaving 9 bases between them. The CDR3 totals 13 residues. Germline CDR1 and CDR2: GTSNPN and SVGIG (reference sequence). The CDR3 DNA follows: TGTGCCTGGAGTGTCCTGGGAGGCACTGAAGCTTTCTTT. Translation gives CAWSVLGGTEAFF. The whole variable domain, remainder taken from reference TRBV30 and TRBJ1-1, is SQTIHQWPATLVQPVGSPLSLECTVEGTSNPNLYWYRQAAGRGLQLLFYSVGIGQISSEVPQNLSASRPQDRQFILSSKKLLLSDSGFYLCAWSVLGGTEAFFGQGTRLTVV.

This sequence joins TRBV7-2 and TRBJ1-6; D not resolved. V was clipped by 3 bases and J by 8 bases, with 14 bases between them. Germline V CDR1 and CDR2: SGHTA, FQGNSA. The CDR3 totals 15 residues. This CDR3 is CASSLEGSAYSPLHF. The CDR3 DNA reads as TGTGCCAGCAGCTTGGAGGGCAGCGCGTATTCACCCCTCCACTTT.

This clone has only one observation. V and J are TRBV28 and TRBJ1-2, with D maybe TRBD1 (6 bases). The germline V gene has CDR1 MDHEN and CDR2 SYDVKM. This CDR3 has 15 amino acids. The germline V and J ends were trimmed by 5 bases and 4 bases, with 17 bases remaining between them. CDR3 sequence: CASSQDRHDSYGYTF. As DNA, the CDR3 is TGTGCCAGCAGTCAGGACAGACATGATAGCTATGGCTACACCTTC.

This chain connects TRBV18 to TRBJ1-6, with D perhaps TRBD1 (5 bases). CDR3 length: 14 amino acids. V shed 4 bases and J shed 9 bases, with 13 bases lying between them. CDR1 KGHSH and CDR2 LQKENI come from the germline V gene. CDR3 in amino acids: CASSQDGGSSPLHF. CDR3 in DNA: TGTGCCAGCTCACAGGACGGGGGGTCTTCACCCCTCCACTTT.

The rearrangement uses TRBV27 and TRBJ2-3; TRBD1 might be the D (6 bases). The germline CDR1 and CDR2 sequences are MNHEY and SMNVEV (reference sequence). The CDR3 is 15 amino acids. Trimming stripped 2 bases from V and 3 bases from J, with 12 bases between. The CDR3 sequence is CASSLMQGRTDTQYF. The DNA of the CDR3 is TGTGCCAGCAGTTTAATGCAGGGGCGGACAGATACGCAGTATTTT.

The rearrangement uses TRBV4-3 and TRBJ2-1; 11 positions match TRBD2. The CDR3 totals 17 residues. Germline lookup yields CDR1 LGHNA and CDR2 YSLEER. Trimming removed 0 bases from V and 6 bases from J; junction bases left unmatched: 7. CDR3 residues: CASSQDGVAGGFNEQFF. Here the CDR3 DNA reads TGCGCCAGCAGCCAAGATGGGGTAGCGGGGGGGTTCAATGAGCAGTTCTTC.

This rearrangement joins TRBV12-3 or TRBV12-4 to TRBJ1-5; 7 bases are a match to TRBD1. The CDR3 length is 13 residues. The J segment lost 1 base and the V segment lost 6 bases, leaving 0 bases of the junction unmatched. CDR3 DNA: TGTGCCAGCAGGACAGGGAGCAATCAGCCCCAGCATTTT. It is translated as CASRTGSNQPQHF.